Below are 20 T cell receptor beta chains sequenced from a single sample in a study of tumor-infiltrating lymphocytes in localized non-small cell lung cancer. The repertoire was sequenced with immunoSEQ multiplex PCR; TCRdb's copy has only in-frame clones and lacks some. Of roughly 10,000 clones in the sample, approximately 84% were seen once. What was sequenced was uninvolved lung tissue not adjacent to the tumor. The receptor set was obtained from a human donor with non-small cell lung cancer.

The V and J genes are TRBV7-2 and TRBJ2-5; 7 bases agree with TRBD2. The CDR3 is 15 residues long. Losses at the gene ends were 2 bases for V and 9 bases for J; bases not matched to a gene: 12. Looked up from germline, CDR1 is SGHTA and CDR2 is FQGNSA. The CDR3 DNA sequence: TGTGCCAGCAGCTTAACCACATGGGAGGGGTTGGCCCAGTACTTC. It codes for CASSLTTWEGLAQYF.

This sequence joins TRBV7-6 and TRBJ2-7; D perhaps matches TRBD2 (6 bases). CDR3 size: 16 residues. V lost 2 bases and J 3 bases, leaving 17 bases between the germline ends. Germline-derived CDR1 and CDR2 are SGHVS and FNYEAQ. The CDR3 DNA reads TGTGCCAGCAGCTTACGGCCGGCGGGGCATATCTACGAGCAGTACTTC. This codes for CASSLRPAGHIYEQYF.

This chain connects TRBV5-1 to TRBJ1-1, with D possibly TRBD1 on 6 matching bases. Germline assignment: CDR1 SGHRS and CDR2 YFSETQ. Between the trimmed V and J ends, which lost 3 bases and 4 bases, there was a span of 19 bases. CDR3 length: 16 residues. In DNA, the CDR3 is TGCGCCAGCAGCTACGGAAATACAGGGACGGGCACTGAAGCTTTCTTT. Its protein is CASSYGNTGTGTEAFF.

The chain uses TRBV19 and TRBJ2-5; possibly TRBD1 for D (7 bases). Germline V gene lookup returns CDR1 LNHDA and CDR2 SQIVND (reference sequence). V lost 4 bases and J lost 2, with 11 bases in between. The CDR3 is 14 residues long. The CDR3 sequence: CASSTGDSQETQYF. The CDR3 DNA reads TGTGCCAGTAGTACGGGGGACAGTCAAGAGACCCAGTACTTC.

The chain is built from TRBV7-3 and TRBJ1-6; 7 bases match TRBD1. Trimming at V came to 2 bases and at J to 7 bases, leaving 5 bases not matched to a gene. Germline lookup yields CDR1 SGHTA and CDR2 FQGTGA. The CDR3 is 15 amino acids. CDR3: CASSLVGTENSPLHF. CDR3 bases: TGTGCCAGCAGCTTAGTAGGGACAGAGAATTCACCCCTCCACTTT.

CDR3 bases: TGCAGTGCCGACCCGGTCTTCTCGCAGTTCTTC. This encodes CSADPVFSQFF. V is TRBV20-1 and J is TRBJ2-1; D unresolved. Trimming pared 6 bases from V and 12 bases from J, leaving 15 bases between. The CDR3 is 11 amino acids. Per germline, CDR1 DFQATT and CDR2 SNEGSKA (reference sequence).

The DNA for the CDR3 is TGTGCCAGCAGTTTATCCCAGGGGGTAGTGGGGAATGAGCAGTTCTTC. Protein product: CASSLSQGVVGNEQFF. This chain uses TRBV27 with TRBJ2-1; TRBD1 matches 7 bases. The CDR3 runs to 16 residues. The germline V gene has CDR1 MNHEY and CDR2 SMNVEV (reference sequence). Trimming removed 0 bases from V and 7 bases from J; junction bases left unmatched: 9.

This chain joins TRBV29-1 and TRBJ2-7; 9 bases are shared with TRBD1. Per the germline V gene, CDR1 is SQVTM and CDR2 is ANQGSEA. CDR3 size: 14 residues. The V segment lost 5 bases and the J segment 1 base; nucleotides outside the gene matches: 6. This CDR3 reads CSVSSGTGSYEQYF. As DNA, the CDR3 is TGCAGCGTTTCGAGTGGGACAGGGTCCTACGAGCAGTACTTC.

The rearrangement links TRBV4-2 to TRBJ2-3, with a possible D match to TRBD2 (5 bases). Germline assignment: CDR1 LGHNA and CDR2 YNFKEQ. The CDR3 contains 16 residues. V gave up 4 bases and J gave up 4 bases, with 18 bases separating them. The CDR3 protein is CASSLHHLAEADTQYF. For the CDR3, the DNA is TGTGCCAGCAGCCTCCACCACCTAGCCGAGGCAGATACGCAGTATTTT.

The J gene is TRBJ1-2, the V gene TRBV6-5, with D unclear. CDR3 length: 14 residues. Germline V gene sequence: CDR1 MNHEY, CDR2 SVGAGI. Trimming took off 2 bases at V and 4 bases at J, with 11 bases between the two ends. CDR3 amino acids: CASSYAGEGYGYTF. CDR3 in DNA: TGTGCCAGCAGTTACGCTGGTGAGGGCTATGGCTACACCTTC.

The J gene is TRBJ1-6, the V gene TRBV7-3, with TRBD1 matching over 9 bases. V dropped 4 bases and J dropped 0; count of bases not matched to a gene: 13. The CDR3 extends over 20 amino acids. CDR1 and CDR2 (germline): SGHTA, FQGTGA. CDR3 nucleotides: TGTGCCAGCAGCTCATCCGGGACAGGGCTCGCGAGCTCCTATAATTCACCCCTCCACTTT. The encoded protein is CASSSSGTGLASSYNSPLHF.

The chain is built from TRBV11-2 and TRBJ2-7; TRBD2 matches at 7 bases. The CDR3 consists of 14 residues. Germline V CDR1 and CDR2: SGHAT, FQNNGV. The V segment lost 5 bases and the J segment 3 bases; nucleotides outside the gene matches: 7. In nucleotides, the CDR3 is TGTGCCAGCAGCCTCATAGCGGGTATCTACGAGCAGTACTTC. Protein sequence: CASSLIAGIYEQYF.

The chain employs TRBV6-5 and TRBJ1-2; D not certain. The germline gives CDR1 MNHEY, CDR2 SVGAGI. The CDR3 consists of 16 residues. V was shortened by 0 bases and J by 2 bases, with 13 bases between the two germline ends. The CDR3 reads CASSYSIGPLNYGYTF. The CDR3 nucleotides read TGTGCCAGCAGTTACTCGATAGGACCCTTAAACTATGGCTACACCTTC.

The chain is built from TRBV6-1 and TRBJ2-7, with D possibly being TRBD2 (5 bases). Trimming took 0 bases from V and 5 from J, leaving 17 bases between them. Looked up from germline, CDR1 is MNHNS and CDR2 is SASEGT. The CDR3 extends over 16 amino acids. CDR3 residues: CASSEALGSPRDEQYF. Written as DNA, the CDR3 is TGTGCCAGCAGTGAAGCGCTAGGGAGCCCTCGAGACGAGCAGTACTTC.

This sequence joins TRBV19 and TRBJ2-7, with D perhaps TRBD2 (6 bases). Per germline, CDR1 LNHDA and CDR2 SQIVND (reference sequence). This CDR3 is built from 14 residues. V lost 7 bases, J lost 1 base, and 14 bases lay in between. The CDR3 sequence: CASNARGSSYEQYF. CDR3 sequence (DNA): TGTGCCAGTAATGCGCGGGGATCATCCTACGAGCAGTACTTC.

The CDR3 is CASSQTSGGASDTQYF. In nucleotides, the CDR3 is TGCGCCAGCAGCCAAACTAGCGGGGGGGCCTCAGATACGCAGTATTTT. The gene calls are TRBV4-1 and TRBJ2-3; 13 nucleotides match TRBD2. The CDR3 has 16 amino acids. V was pared by 2 bases and J by 4 bases, with 3 bases of the junction left unmatched. CDR1 and CDR2 (germline): MGHRA, YSYEKL.

This clone has just one count. V gene TRBV5-4 combines with J gene TRBJ2-7; 8 nucleotides line up with TRBD1. The CDR3 covers 13 residues. V shed 0 bases, J shed 6 bases, and the junction held 2 bases outside the gene matches. The V gene's germline CDR1 is SGHNT and CDR2 YYREEE (reference sequence). CDR3 protein: CASSLGGQVEQYF. CDR3 DNA: TGTGCCAGCAGCTTGGGGGGACAGGTCGAGCAGTACTTC.

This rearrangement joins TRBV27 to TRBJ2-1; possibly TRBD1 or TRBD2 for D (6 bases each). Per the germline V gene, CDR1 is MNHEY and CDR2 is SMNVEV (reference sequence). V lost 5 bases and J lost 4, with 24 bases in between. The CDR3 has 18 residues. The CDR3 spells CASSPRISGSQGYNEQFF. For the CDR3, the DNA is TGTGCCAGCAGTCCCCGTATTAGCGGAAGTCAGGGGTACAATGAGCAGTTCTTC.

The chain carries TRBV4-1 and TRBJ1-1; D not resolved. Germline CDR1 reads MGHRA; CDR2 reads YSYEKL. V lost 4 bases and J 5 bases, leaving 14 bases between the germline ends. CDR3 length equals 14 residues. The CDR3 loop is CASSLRRAETEAFF. The DNA of the CDR3 is TGCGCCAGCAGCCTTCGGCGCGCGGAGACTGAAGCTTTCTTT.

The V gene is TRBV14, the J gene TRBJ1-4; 7 nucleotides line up with TRBD1. Germline trimming cut 6 bases from V and 7 bases from J; bases unmatched to any gene: 14. The CDR3 is made up of 16 amino acids. Germline V gene lookup returns CDR1 SGHDN and CDR2 FVKESK. The CDR3 region is CASRPGEGGGFEKLFF. DNA of the CDR3: TGTGCCAGCAGACCCGGAGAAGGGGGCGGGTTTGAAAAACTGTTTTTT.